These 14 T cell receptor beta chains originate from one sample sequenced in a study of T cell responses to AZD1222 COVID-19 vaccine. The table came from immunoSEQ multiplex PCR; TCRdb's copy has only in-frame clones and leaves some out. The table lists about 140,000 clones, approximately 94% of them singletons, with about 5% in the top ten. The material sequenced was peripheral blood, taken on day 0 of AZD1222 vaccination. The source is an adult in good health.

V gene TRBV4-3 combines with J gene TRBJ1-1, with TRBD1 matching 8 bases. The CDR3 is made up of 15 amino acids. CDR1 is LGHNA, CDR2 YSLEER, per germline. J was trimmed by 3 bases and V by 4 bases; bases with no gene match: 7. The CDR3 loop is CASSRDQGADTEAFF. Written as DNA, the CDR3 is TGCGCCAGCAGCCGCGACCAGGGGGCTGACACTGAAGCTTTCTTT.

The rearrangement joins TRBV2 to TRBJ1-2; TRBD1 aligns across 10 bases. Trimming at V came to 6 bases and at J to 8 bases, leaving 6 bases not matched to a gene. The CDR3 is 13 residues long. CDR1 is SNHLY and CDR2 is FYNNEI in the germline V gene. This chain's CDR3 is CASRSGTGEGYTF. The CDR3 DNA sequence: TGTGCCAGCAGATCCGGGACAGGGGAGGGCTACACCTTC.

In its sample, this clone was seen a few times. V is TRBV12-3 or TRBV12-4 and J is TRBJ2-3; no reliable D call. Trimming pared 2 bases from V and 6 bases from J, leaving 3 bases between. The CDR3 loop spans 11 amino acids. This CDR3 is CASSLFDTQYF. Here the CDR3 DNA reads TGTGCCAGCAGTTTATTTGATACGCAGTATTTT.

The V gene is TRBV19, the J gene TRBJ2-7; 11 nucleotides line up with TRBD2. This CDR3 comprises 19 residues. Germline CDR1 is LNHDA and CDR2 is SQIVND (reference sequence). V dropped 4 bases and J dropped 0; count of bases not matched to a gene: 14. CDR3 region: CASSRVLGTSGLSSYEQYF. CDR3 sequence (DNA): TGTGCCAGTAGTAGAGTGCTAGGGACTAGCGGCTTGAGCTCCTACGAGCAGTACTTC.

This sequence joins TRBV4-3 and TRBJ1-2; 8 bases align to TRBD1. This CDR3 is 15 amino acids long. After removal of 3 bases from V and 4 bases from J, the junction contained 7 bases not matched to a gene. CDR1 is LGHNA and CDR2 is YSLEER in the germline V gene. Here the CDR3 reads CASSHADRGAYGYTF. CDR3 coding DNA: TGCGCCAGCAGCCATGCTGACAGGGGTGCCTATGGCTACACCTTC.

This chain uses TRBV6-6 with TRBJ2-7; 7 nucleotides align to TRBD2. Unmatched junction bases numbered 8, after V lost 4 bases and J lost 2 bases. There are 15 residues in the CDR3. Germline CDR1 MNHNY, CDR2 SVGAGI (reference sequence). CDR3 protein: CASSSIGLGPYEQYF. CDR3 DNA: TGTGCCAGCAGTTCCATCGGACTAGGGCCCTACGAGCAGTACTTC.

The chain combines TRBV4-3 with TRBJ1-5, with 8 bases fitting TRBD1. The ends lost 4 bases at V and 7 bases at J; junction bases unmatched: 9. Germline V gene lookup returns CDR1 LGHNA and CDR2 YSLEER. There are 15 residues in the CDR3. CDR3 in DNA: TGCGCCAGCAGCCGTACGTGGGACAGGAGACAGCCCCAGCATTTT. Protein: CASSRTWDRRQPQHF.

V and J are TRBV6-1 and TRBJ2-3, with D maybe TRBD2 (5 bases). V lost 3 bases to trimming and J lost 0 bases, with 10 bases between them. This CDR3 comprises 15 residues. The germline gives CDR1 MNHNS, CDR2 SASEGT. The CDR3 coding sequence is TGTGCCAGCAGTGACCTCCGGAGGAGCACAGATACGCAGTATTTT. Translating it yields CASSDLRRSTDTQYF.

V and J are TRBV18 and TRBJ2-1; TRBD2 matches at 13 bases. The germline V gene has CDR1 KGHSH and CDR2 LQKENI. This CDR3 comprises 15 residues. The V gene end was trimmed by 3 bases and the J gene end by 9 bases; junction bases not matched to a gene: 5. The chain's CDR3 is CASSPGLAGVGEQFF. The DNA for the CDR3 is TGTGCCAGCTCACCTGGACTAGCGGGAGTTGGTGAGCAGTTCTTC.

V and J are TRBV7-3 and TRBJ2-7; D is undetermined. CDR1 and CDR2 from the germline V gene are SGHTA and FQGTGA. The CDR3 length is 15 residues. V dropped 2 bases and J dropped 6 bases, with 17 bases sitting between them. CDR3 loop: CASSLDGISSSEQYF. CDR3 bases: TGTGCCAGCAGCTTAGACGGAATAAGCAGTTCCGAGCAGTACTTC.

This clone was seen just once. The V gene is TRBV10-2, the J gene TRBJ1-1; TRBD1 matches 8 bases. CDR1 and CDR2 from the germline V gene are WSHSY and SAAADI. With 8 bases clipped from V and 3 bases from J, the junction kept 11 bases outside the gene matches. The CDR3 is made up of 15 amino acids. The CDR3 bases are TGCGCCAGCCAAGAAGGACAGGGATACTACACTGAAGCTTTCTTT. Its protein product is CASQEGQGYYTEAFF.

The chain is built from TRBV28 and TRBJ1-2; D is uncertain. The CDR3 consists of 14 residues. The germline CDR1 and CDR2 sequences are MDHEN and SYDVKM. V shed 5 bases and J shed 6 bases, with 16 bases lying between them. Here the CDR3 reads CASSPGRRWDGYTF. In DNA form, the CDR3 reads TGTGCCAGCAGTCCCGGACGACGGTGGGATGGCTACACCTTC.

This chain uses TRBV5-1 with TRBJ2-5; D gene ambiguous. CDR1 and CDR2 (germline): SGHRS, YFSETQ. The CDR3 spans 14 residues. V shed 0 bases and J shed 2 bases, with 8 bases lying between them. The CDR3 loop is CASSLGFSQETQYF. In DNA, the CDR3 is TGCGCCAGCAGCTTGGGTTTCTCACAAGAGACCCAGTACTTC.

The V and J genes are TRBV30 and TRBJ2-1; possible D gene TRBD1, 6 bases. Trimming cost V 1 base and J 5 bases, with 15 bases left between them. This CDR3 has 15 amino acids. CDR1 and CDR2 from the germline V gene are GTSNPN and SVGIG (reference sequence). The CDR3 bases are TGTGCCTGGAGTGGGGTAGAATCAGGGGACAATGAGCAGTTCTTC. Translation gives CAWSGVESGDNEQFF.